This paragraph reports one TCR beta chain. These data belong to a study of blood T cell repertoires in COVID-19. Repertoires were generated with immunoSEQ multiplex PCR, while TCRdb's copy carries only in-frame clones and drops some. The sample consists of some 150,000 clones, 86% of them appearing once. Unmatched junction bases numbered 14, after V lost 5 bases and J lost 8 bases. CDR1 and CDR2 from the germline V gene are SGHTA and FQGNSA. The CDR3 contains 16 residues. This TCR was recovered from a woman aged 60 to 75 with acute or convalescent COVID-19. V gene TRBV7-2 combines with J gene TRBJ1-2, with 10 bases that match TRBD1. The sequenced material came from peripheral blood. CDR3 protein: CASSARRTGQGKGYTF. The CDR3 nucleotides read TGTGCCAGCAGCGCCCGTCGAACGGGACAGGGGAAAGGCTACACCTTC. Full variable domain (rest looked up from reference TRBV7-2 and TRBJ1-2): GAGVSQSPSNKVTEKGKDVELRCDPISGHTALYWYRQSLGQGLEFLIYFQGNSAPDKSGLPSDRFSAERTGGSVSTLTIQRTQQEDSAVYLCASSARRTGQGKGYTFGSGTRLTVV.